These T cell receptor beta chains were read from a single sample in a study of chemoradiotherapy in HPV16-positive cancers. Only in-frame clones appear in the TCRdb table, and some are missing; sequencing was by immunoSEQ multiplex PCR. The sample consists of roughly 14,000 clones, under 85% of them appearing once. Collection took place from a patient who underwent chemoradiotherapy. The receptors stem from a human donor with HPV-associated anogenital cancer. The CDR3 runs from the conserved cysteine through the conserved F or W. Each record gives: J gene, V gene, D gene, clone size, CDR3 DNA, CDR3 protein. A D gene is named only where the DNA matches it firmly. Clone size is shown for a subset of rows, as once, few, many or a class of expanded clone.

j_call: TRBJ1-2
v_call: TRBV6-5
d_call: TRBD1
clone_size: .
cdr3_nt: TGTGCCAGCAGTTACTCAAGGACAGGGGGCTTCTATGGCTACACCTTC
cdr3_aa: CASSYSRTGGFYGYTF

j_call: TRBJ1-4
v_call: TRBV18
d_call: .
clone_size: .
cdr3_nt: TGTGCCAGCTCACCGGGGGGCAAGGATGAAAAACTGTTTTTT
cdr3_aa: CASSPGGKDEKLFF

j_call: TRBJ2-3
v_call: TRBV19
d_call: TRBD2
clone_size: .
cdr3_nt: TGTGCCAGTAGTTCCCGGACTAGCGGGATTTCCCACTCCACAGATACGCAGTATTTT
cdr3_aa: CASSSRTSGISHSTDTQYF

j_call: TRBJ2-6
v_call: TRBV19
d_call: .
clone_size: .
cdr3_nt: .
cdr3_aa: CASSSGAGANVLTF

j_call: TRBJ1-1
v_call: TRBV30
d_call: .
clone_size: .
cdr3_nt: TGTGCCTGGAGTGTTATCCCGGGGCGTGAAGCTTTCTTT
cdr3_aa: CAWSVIPGREAFF

j_call: TRBJ1-2
v_call: TRBV28
d_call: .
clone_size: .
cdr3_nt: TGTGCCAGCAGTTCTGAAGGGGAGGGGAACTATGGCTACACCTTC
cdr3_aa: CASSSEGEGNYGYTF

j_call: TRBJ2-2
v_call: TRBV6-5
d_call: .
clone_size: .
cdr3_nt: TGTGCCAGCAGGTCCGGGACAACGAACACCGGGGAGCTGTTTTTT
cdr3_aa: CASRSGTTNTGELFF

j_call: TRBJ1-4
v_call: TRBV14
d_call: TRBD1
clone_size: .
cdr3_nt: TGTGCCAGCAGCCCCCGACAGGGGGCTAATGAAAAACTGTTTTTT
cdr3_aa: CASSPRQGANEKLFF

j_call: TRBJ1-1
v_call: TRBV6-1
d_call: .
clone_size: .
cdr3_nt: TGTGCCAGTCTCTTCGCCGGGACTATGAACACTGAAGCTTTCTTT
cdr3_aa: CASLFAGTMNTEAFF

j_call: TRBJ1-4
v_call: TRBV2
d_call: .
clone_size: .
cdr3_nt: TGTGCCAGCAGTGGACAGGAGGCGGAAAAACTGTTTTTT
cdr3_aa: CASSGQEAEKLFF

j_call: TRBJ2-7
v_call: TRBV9
d_call: .
clone_size: .
cdr3_nt: TGTGCCAGCAGCGTAGGCGGTGACTCCTACGAGCAGTACTTC
cdr3_aa: CASSVGGDSYEQYF

j_call: TRBJ2-1
v_call: TRBV14
d_call: TRBD2
clone_size: .
cdr3_nt: TGTGCCAGCAGGAAAGGACTAGCGGATAATGAGCAGTTCTTC
cdr3_aa: CASRKGLADNEQFF

j_call: TRBJ1-1
v_call: TRBV7-9
d_call: TRBD1
clone_size: few
cdr3_nt: TGTGCCAGCAGCCCACAGGGGGCGCGGAACACTGAAGCTTTCTTT
cdr3_aa: CASSPQGARNTEAFF

j_call: TRBJ1-2
v_call: TRBV4-1
d_call: TRBD1
clone_size: .
cdr3_nt: TGCGCCAGCAGCCAACTCGGACAGGGTCGCGAGGGCTACACCTTC
cdr3_aa: CASSQLGQGREGYTF

j_call: TRBJ2-4
v_call: TRBV19
d_call: .
clone_size: .
cdr3_nt: TGTGCCACCCAGAATAGCCCCGGGAGAGCCATTCAGTACTTC
cdr3_aa: CATQNSPGRAIQYF

j_call: TRBJ1-5
v_call: TRBV2
d_call: .
clone_size: few
cdr3_nt: TGTGCCAGCAGCTATTTTCCGCCTAGCAATCAGCCCCAGCATTTT
cdr3_aa: CASSYFPPSNQPQHF

j_call: TRBJ2-2
v_call: TRBV25-1
d_call: TRBD1
clone_size: hyperexpanded
cdr3_nt: TGTGCCAGCAGTGGCCGACAGGGGGCTGGCGGGGAGCTGTTTTTT
cdr3_aa: CASSGRQGAGGELFF

j_call: TRBJ2-7
v_call: TRBV6-1
d_call: .
clone_size: .
cdr3_nt: TGTGCCAGCAGTGATCTGGCTTTAACCTACGAGCAGTACTTC
cdr3_aa: CASSDLALTYEQYF

j_call: TRBJ2-3
v_call: TRBV7-9
d_call: .
clone_size: .
cdr3_nt: TGTGCCAGCAGCTTAGGGCAGGGGACAGATACGCAGTATTTT
cdr3_aa: CASSLGQGTDTQYF

j_call: TRBJ2-7
v_call: TRBV5-1
d_call: .
clone_size: .
cdr3_nt: TGCGCCAGCAGCCCGCAGCAGTCCTACGAGCAGTACTTC
cdr3_aa: CASSPQQSYEQYF

j_call: TRBJ2-2
v_call: TRBV10-3
d_call: .
clone_size: .
cdr3_nt: TGTGCCATCAGGGACGGGAAAAATCCCCTCGGCGGGGAGCTGTTTTTT
cdr3_aa: CAIRDGKNPLGGELFF

j_call: TRBJ2-5
v_call: TRBV11-3
d_call: TRBD2
clone_size: .
cdr3_nt: TGTGCCAGCAGCTTAGGCTCTAGCGGGATATGGGAGACCCAGTACTTC
cdr3_aa: CASSLGSSGIWETQYF

j_call: TRBJ1-3
v_call: TRBV2
d_call: .
clone_size: .
cdr3_nt: TGTGCCAGCAGTGAATTATATGCTGGAAACACCATATATTTT
cdr3_aa: CASSELYAGNTIYF

j_call: TRBJ1-5
v_call: TRBV7-9
d_call: .
clone_size: few
cdr3_nt: TGTGCCAGCAGCTTAGGGGGGTCGAGTAATCAGCCCCAGCATTTT
cdr3_aa: CASSLGGSSNQPQHF

j_call: TRBJ2-1
v_call: TRBV19
d_call: .
clone_size: .
cdr3_nt: TGTGCCAGTAGTAGAACCGGGGGACAAAGCTCCTACAATGAGCAGTTCTTC
cdr3_aa: CASSRTGGQSSYNEQFF

j_call: TRBJ2-2
v_call: TRBV6-4
d_call: TRBD2
clone_size: few
cdr3_nt: TGTGCCAGCAGTGACTCGGGACTAGCGGGAGGGGACACCGGGGAGCTGTTTTTT
cdr3_aa: CASSDSGLAGGDTGELFF

j_call: TRBJ2-1
v_call: TRBV30
d_call: TRBD2
clone_size: .
cdr3_nt: TGTGCCGGGTTAGCGGGAGGGCCGGTGTTCTTC
cdr3_aa: CAGLAGGPVFF

j_call: TRBJ1-1
v_call: TRBV27
d_call: .
clone_size: .
cdr3_nt: TGTGCCAGCAGCCCTCTCCGCGGCCGGGGCACTGAAGCTTTCTTT
cdr3_aa: CASSPLRGRGTEAFF

j_call: TRBJ2-5
v_call: TRBV5-5
d_call: .
clone_size: .
cdr3_nt: TGTGCCAGCAGCTTCAGCGGCGACCTTAAAGAGACCCAGTACTTC
cdr3_aa: CASSFSGDLKETQYF

j_call: TRBJ2-7
v_call: TRBV6-5
d_call: .
clone_size: .
cdr3_nt: TGTGCCAGCAGTCGGACTGGCGTGAGATACGAGCAGTACTTC
cdr3_aa: CASSRTGVRYEQYF

j_call: TRBJ2-7
v_call: TRBV15
d_call: .
clone_size: .
cdr3_nt: TGTGCCACCAGCAGAGATAGTTTAGACTCCCTATACGAGCAGTACTTC
cdr3_aa: CATSRDSLDSLYEQYF

j_call: TRBJ1-1
v_call: TRBV11-3
d_call: .
clone_size: .
cdr3_nt: TGTGCCAGCAGCAAAAGGGCTACCAACACTGAAGCTTTCTTT
cdr3_aa: CASSKRATNTEAFF

j_call: TRBJ2-7
v_call: TRBV6-4
d_call: TRBD2
clone_size: .
cdr3_nt: TGTGCCAGCAGTGACGGCGGGAGCTCCTACGAGCAGTACTTC
cdr3_aa: CASSDGGSSYEQYF

j_call: TRBJ2-7
v_call: TRBV5-8
d_call: .
clone_size: .
cdr3_nt: TGTGCCAGCAGCTTGGAACAGTATTACGAGCAGTACTTC
cdr3_aa: CASSLEQYYEQYF

j_call: TRBJ1-4
v_call: TRBV6-5
d_call: .
clone_size: few
cdr3_nt: TGTGCCAGCAGTCCCCGGACAACTGAAAAACTGTTTTTT
cdr3_aa: CASSPRTTEKLFF

j_call: TRBJ2-1
v_call: TRBV11-3
d_call: .
clone_size: .
cdr3_nt: TGTGCCAGCAGCTTGGGGGGAGGATACAATGAGCAGTTCTTC
cdr3_aa: CASSLGGGYNEQFF

j_call: TRBJ2-7
v_call: TRBV6-6
d_call: TRBD2
clone_size: .
cdr3_nt: TGTGCCAGCAGTTACTCCCTAGCGGGACGGTACGAGCAGTACTTC
cdr3_aa: CASSYSLAGRYEQYF

j_call: TRBJ1-4
v_call: TRBV5-4
d_call: .
clone_size: .
cdr3_nt: TGTGCCAGCAGCTCGGCAACTAATGAAAAACTGTTTTTT
cdr3_aa: CASSSATNEKLFF

j_call: TRBJ2-1
v_call: TRBV4-1
d_call: .
clone_size: .
cdr3_nt: TGCGCCAGCAGCCAACGTGGGGATGAGCAGTTCTTC
cdr3_aa: CASSQRGDEQFF

j_call: TRBJ2-7
v_call: TRBV6-1
d_call: TRBD1
clone_size: .
cdr3_nt: TGTGCCAGCAGTTGGACAGGGGAAGACGAGCAGTACTTC
cdr3_aa: CASSWTGEDEQYF

j_call: TRBJ2-3
v_call: TRBV9
d_call: .
clone_size: .
cdr3_nt: TGTGCCAGCAGCGTACTTGACACAGATACGCAGTATTTT
cdr3_aa: CASSVLDTDTQYF

j_call: TRBJ1-3
v_call: TRBV2
d_call: .
clone_size: medium-sized
cdr3_nt: TGTGCCAGCAGCGAACAGATCTCTGGAAACACCATATATTTT
cdr3_aa: CASSEQISGNTIYF

j_call: TRBJ2-1
v_call: TRBV5-1
d_call: .
clone_size: .
cdr3_nt: TGCGCCAGCACCGAGAAAAGCGGGTCTGAGTGGGGGCAGTTCTTC
cdr3_aa: CASTEKSGSEWGQFF

j_call: TRBJ2-5
v_call: TRBV7-9
d_call: .
clone_size: .
cdr3_nt: TGTGCCAGCAGCTTAGGTGAGGGTAAAAAGACCCAGTACTTC
cdr3_aa: CASSLGEGKKTQYF

j_call: TRBJ2-1
v_call: TRBV4-2
d_call: TRBD2
clone_size: few
cdr3_nt: TGTGCCAGCAGCCAAGAGAGTGCGGGAGTAAGGAATGAGCAGTTCTTC
cdr3_aa: CASSQESAGVRNEQFF

j_call: TRBJ2-2
v_call: TRBV18
d_call: .
clone_size: few
cdr3_nt: TGTGCCAGCTCCCAGGACGCCGGGGAGCTGTTTTTT
cdr3_aa: CASSQDAGELFF

j_call: TRBJ2-3
v_call: TRBV5-1
d_call: .
clone_size: .
cdr3_nt: TGCGCCAGCCGTATCGGGAGTACAGATACGCAGTATTTT
cdr3_aa: CASRIGSTDTQYF

j_call: TRBJ2-5
v_call: TRBV5-1
d_call: .
clone_size: .
cdr3_nt: TGCGCCAGCAGCTTGGCTCTAGCTGCATCAACAATCCAAGAGACCCAGTACTTC
cdr3_aa: CASSLALAASTIQETQYF

j_call: TRBJ1-6
v_call: TRBV5-4
d_call: TRBD1
clone_size: .
cdr3_nt: TGTGCCAGCAGCTTGGGGGCAGGGGGCCCTAATTCACCCCTCCACTTT
cdr3_aa: CASSLGAGGPNSPLHF

j_call: TRBJ1-1
v_call: TRBV19
d_call: .
clone_size: .
cdr3_nt: TGTGCCAGTAGTACCCGAGGGGGCACTGAAGCTTTCTTT
cdr3_aa: CASSTRGGTEAFF